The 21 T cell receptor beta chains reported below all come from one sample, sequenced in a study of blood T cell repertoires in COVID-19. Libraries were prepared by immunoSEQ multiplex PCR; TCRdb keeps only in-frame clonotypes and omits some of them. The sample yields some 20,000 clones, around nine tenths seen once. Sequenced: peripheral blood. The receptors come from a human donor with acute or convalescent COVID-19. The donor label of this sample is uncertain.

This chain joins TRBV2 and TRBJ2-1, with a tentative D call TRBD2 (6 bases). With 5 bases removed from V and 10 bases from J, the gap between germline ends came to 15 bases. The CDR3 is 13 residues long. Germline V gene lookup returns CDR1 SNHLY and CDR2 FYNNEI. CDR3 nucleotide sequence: TGTGCCAGCAGTCCCTTTTCAGGGAGGGAGCAGTTCTTC. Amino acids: CASSPFSGREQFF.

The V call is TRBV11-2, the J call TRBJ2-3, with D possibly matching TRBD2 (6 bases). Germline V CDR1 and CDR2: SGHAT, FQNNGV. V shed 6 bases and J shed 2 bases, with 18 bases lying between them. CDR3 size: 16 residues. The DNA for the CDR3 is TGTGCCAGCAGGTTCCAGGGTAGCGGATTCACAGATACGCAGTATTTT. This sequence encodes CASRFQGSGFTDTQYF.

CDR3 sequence (DNA): TGTGCCAGCAGCCCCGGCTCTAGCTCAGATACGCAGTATTTT. The encoded protein is CASSPGSSSDTQYF. The chain has TRBV11-3 and TRBJ2-3, with D maybe TRBD2 (5 bases). This CDR3 is 14 amino acids long. V was clipped by 5 bases and J by 4 bases, with 13 bases between them. Germline values: CDR1 SGHNT, CDR2 YENEEA.

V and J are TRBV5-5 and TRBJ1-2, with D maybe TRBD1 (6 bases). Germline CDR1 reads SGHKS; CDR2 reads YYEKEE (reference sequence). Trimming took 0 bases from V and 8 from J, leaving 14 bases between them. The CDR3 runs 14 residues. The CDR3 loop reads CASSLDRVVLGYTF. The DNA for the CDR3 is TGTGCCAGCAGCTTGGACAGGGTTGTGCTCGGCTACACCTTC.

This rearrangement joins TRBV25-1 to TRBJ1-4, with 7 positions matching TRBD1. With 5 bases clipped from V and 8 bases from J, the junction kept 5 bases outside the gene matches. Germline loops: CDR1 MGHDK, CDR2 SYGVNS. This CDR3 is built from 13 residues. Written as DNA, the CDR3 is TGTGCCAGCAGTCCAGGGGGTAGGGAAAAACTGTTTTTT. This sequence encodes CASSPGGREKLFF.

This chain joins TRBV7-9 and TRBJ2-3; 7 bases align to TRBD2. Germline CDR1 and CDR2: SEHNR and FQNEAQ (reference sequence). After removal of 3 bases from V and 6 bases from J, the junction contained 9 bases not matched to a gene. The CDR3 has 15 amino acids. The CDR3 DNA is TGTGCCAGCAGCTTCAGCGGGACGACCGGGGATACGCAGTATTTT. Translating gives CASSFSGTTGDTQYF.

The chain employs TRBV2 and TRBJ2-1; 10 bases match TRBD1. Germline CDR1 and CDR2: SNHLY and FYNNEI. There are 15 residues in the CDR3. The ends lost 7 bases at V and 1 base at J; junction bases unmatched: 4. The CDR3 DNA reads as TGTGCCAGCAATCGGGACAGGGGTTCCTACAATGAGCAGTTCTTC. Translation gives CASNRDRGSYNEQFF. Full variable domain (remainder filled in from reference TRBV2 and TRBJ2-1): EPEVTQTPSHQVTQMGQEVILRCVPISNHLYFYWYRQILGQKVEFLVSFYNNEISEKSEIFDDQFSVERPDGSNFTLKIRSTKLEDSAMYFCASNRDRGSYNEQFFGPGTRLTVL.

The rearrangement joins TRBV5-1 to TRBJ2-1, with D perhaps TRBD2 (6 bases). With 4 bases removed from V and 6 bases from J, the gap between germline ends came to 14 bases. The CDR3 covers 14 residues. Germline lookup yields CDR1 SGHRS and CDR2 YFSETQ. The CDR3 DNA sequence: TGCGCCAGCAGCCCCGGGACTTGGGGCAATGAGCAGTTCTTC. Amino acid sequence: CASSPGTWGNEQFF.

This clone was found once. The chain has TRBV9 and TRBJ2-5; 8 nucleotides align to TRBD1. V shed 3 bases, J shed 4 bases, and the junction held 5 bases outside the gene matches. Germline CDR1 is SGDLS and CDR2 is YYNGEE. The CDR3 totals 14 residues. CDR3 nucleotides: TGTGCCAGCAGCGCCCAACAGGGGGGAGAGACCCAGTACTTC. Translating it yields CASSAQQGGETQYF. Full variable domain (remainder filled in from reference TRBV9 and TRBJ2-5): DSGVTQTPKHLITATGQRVTLRCSPRSGDLSVYWYQQSLDQGLQFLIQYYNGEERAKGNILERFSAQQFPDLHSELNLSSLELGDSALYFCASSAQQGGETQYFGPGTRLLVL.

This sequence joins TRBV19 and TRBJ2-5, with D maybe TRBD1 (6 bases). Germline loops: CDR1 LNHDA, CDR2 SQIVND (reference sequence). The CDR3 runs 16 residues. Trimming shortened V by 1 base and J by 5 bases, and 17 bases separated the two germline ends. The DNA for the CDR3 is TGTGCCAGTAGTATAGCCCCGGGACATACTATGGAGACCCAGTACTTC. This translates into CASSIAPGHTMETQYF.

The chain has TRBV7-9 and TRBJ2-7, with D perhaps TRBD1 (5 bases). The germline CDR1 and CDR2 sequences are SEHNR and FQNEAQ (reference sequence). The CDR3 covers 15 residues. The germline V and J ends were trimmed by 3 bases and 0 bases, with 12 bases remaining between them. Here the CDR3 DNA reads TGTGCCAGCAGCTTTTCGTGGGGCGCCTCCTACGAGCAGTACTTC. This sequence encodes CASSFSWGASYEQYF.

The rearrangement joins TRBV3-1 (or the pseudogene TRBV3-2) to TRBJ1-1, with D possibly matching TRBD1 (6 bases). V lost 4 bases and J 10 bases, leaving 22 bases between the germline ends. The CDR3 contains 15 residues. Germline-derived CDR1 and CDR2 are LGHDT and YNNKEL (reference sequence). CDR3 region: CASSLEGSWRGGAFF. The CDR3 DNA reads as TGTGCCAGCAGCCTTGAGGGCAGTTGGAGGGGGGGAGCTTTCTTT.

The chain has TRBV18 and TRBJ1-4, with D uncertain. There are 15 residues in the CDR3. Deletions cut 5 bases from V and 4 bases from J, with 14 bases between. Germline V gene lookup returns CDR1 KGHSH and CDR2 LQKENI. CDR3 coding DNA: TGTGCCAGCTCAGTCCGACAAGCTAATAATGAAAAACTGTTTTTT. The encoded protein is CASSVRQANNEKLFF.

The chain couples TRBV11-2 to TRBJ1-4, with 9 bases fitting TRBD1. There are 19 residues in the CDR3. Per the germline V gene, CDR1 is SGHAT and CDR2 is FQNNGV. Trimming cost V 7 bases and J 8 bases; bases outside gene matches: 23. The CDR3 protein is CASTPGTTGGRVRVEKLFF. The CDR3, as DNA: TGTGCCAGCACCCCCGGAACAACAGGGGGCCGAGTGAGAGTGGAAAAACTGTTTTTT.

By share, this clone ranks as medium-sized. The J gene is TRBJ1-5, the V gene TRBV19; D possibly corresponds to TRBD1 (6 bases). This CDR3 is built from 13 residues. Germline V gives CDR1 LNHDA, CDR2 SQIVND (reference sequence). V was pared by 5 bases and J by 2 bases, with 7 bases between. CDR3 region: CASSAGGNQPQHF. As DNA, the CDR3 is TGTGCCAGTAGTGCAGGGGGCAATCAGCCCCAGCATTTT.

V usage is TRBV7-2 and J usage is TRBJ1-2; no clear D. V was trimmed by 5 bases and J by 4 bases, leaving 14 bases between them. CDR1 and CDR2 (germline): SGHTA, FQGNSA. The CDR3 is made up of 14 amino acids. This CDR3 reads CASSPHRGPYGYTF. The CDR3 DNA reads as TGTGCCAGCAGCCCCCATCGAGGTCCCTATGGCTACACCTTC.

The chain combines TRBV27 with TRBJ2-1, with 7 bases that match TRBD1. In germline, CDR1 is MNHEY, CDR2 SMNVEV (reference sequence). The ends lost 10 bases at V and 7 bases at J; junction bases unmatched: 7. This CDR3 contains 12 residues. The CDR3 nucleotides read TGTGCCACCTACAGGGGAGCGAATGAGCAGTTCTTC. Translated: CATYRGANEQFF.

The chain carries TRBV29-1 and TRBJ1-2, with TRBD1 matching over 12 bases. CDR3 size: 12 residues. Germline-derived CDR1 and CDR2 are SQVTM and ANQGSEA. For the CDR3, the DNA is TGCAAGGGACAGGGGGCTCACGGTGGCTACACCTTC. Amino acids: CKGQGAHGGYTF. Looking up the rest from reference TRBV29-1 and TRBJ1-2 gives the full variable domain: SAVISQKPSRDICQRGTSLTIQCQVDSQVTMMFWYRQQPGQSLTLIATANQGSEATYESGFVIDKFPISRPNLTFSTLTVSNMSPEDSSIYLCKGQGAHGGYTFGSGTRLTVV.

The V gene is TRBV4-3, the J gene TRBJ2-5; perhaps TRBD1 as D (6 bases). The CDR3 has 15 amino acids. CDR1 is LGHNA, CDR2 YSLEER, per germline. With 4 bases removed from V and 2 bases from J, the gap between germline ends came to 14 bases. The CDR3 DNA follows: TGCGCCAGCAGCCTAATCGGGACACCGCAAGAGACCCAGTACTTC. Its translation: CASSLIGTPQETQYF.

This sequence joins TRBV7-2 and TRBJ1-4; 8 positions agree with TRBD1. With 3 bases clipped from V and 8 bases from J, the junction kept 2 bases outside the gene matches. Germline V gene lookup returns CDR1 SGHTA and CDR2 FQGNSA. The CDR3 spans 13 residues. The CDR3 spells CASSFRGREKLFF. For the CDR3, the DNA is TGTGCCAGCAGCTTCAGGGGGCGGGAAAAACTGTTTTTT.

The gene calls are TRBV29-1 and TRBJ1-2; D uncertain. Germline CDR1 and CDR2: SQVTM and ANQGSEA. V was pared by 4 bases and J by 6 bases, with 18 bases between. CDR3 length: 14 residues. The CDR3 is CSVGGWGGQDGYTF. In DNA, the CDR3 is TGCAGCGTTGGCGGCTGGGGAGGGCAGGATGGCTACACCTTC. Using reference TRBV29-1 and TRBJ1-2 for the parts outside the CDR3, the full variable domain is SAVISQKPSRDICQRGTSLTIQCQVDSQVTMMFWYRQQPGQSLTLIATANQGSEATYESGFVIDKFPISRPNLTFSTLTVSNMSPEDSSIYLCSVGGWGGQDGYTFGSGTRLTVV.